This T cell receptor (beta chain) emerged from a study of T-cell memory formation after mild COVID-19. Ten or more counts support this clonotype. Its antigen remains unknown. The study's findings and limits: For contracting clones, CD4+ ones sat mainly in CM and EM, CD8+ in EMRA. Pre-infection memory harbored some responding clones, suggesting cross-reactive memory joined. Nothing showed for sure that second-wave clones peaking on day 37 were SARS-CoV-2 specific.

The CDR3 has 14 amino acids. Germline-derived CDR1 and CDR2 are SGDLS and YYNGEE. The trim removed 4 bases at V and 1 base at J, leaving 2 bases unmatched. A 5'RACE reaction primed in the constant segment made cDNA libraries of TCR alpha and TCR beta, and these carried sample barcodes and UMIs. TCRdb re-analysed the 5' RACE reads in MiXCR, keeping a single row per CDR3 protein. The table has approximately 250,000 distinct CDR3 sequences, around 15% seen once. This sequence was found in a man younger than 35 who had mild COVID-19 (a few samples of this study predate the infection). Cell type and time point are not known. This chain uses TRBV9 with TRBJ1-2, with 9 nucleotides matching TRBD1. The sample comprised PBMCs or a T cell subset sorted from them (not recorded which). In nucleotides, the CDR3 is TGTGCCAGCAGCCTGGGACAGGGTAACTATGGCTACACCTTC. This sequence encodes CASSLGQGNYGYTF.